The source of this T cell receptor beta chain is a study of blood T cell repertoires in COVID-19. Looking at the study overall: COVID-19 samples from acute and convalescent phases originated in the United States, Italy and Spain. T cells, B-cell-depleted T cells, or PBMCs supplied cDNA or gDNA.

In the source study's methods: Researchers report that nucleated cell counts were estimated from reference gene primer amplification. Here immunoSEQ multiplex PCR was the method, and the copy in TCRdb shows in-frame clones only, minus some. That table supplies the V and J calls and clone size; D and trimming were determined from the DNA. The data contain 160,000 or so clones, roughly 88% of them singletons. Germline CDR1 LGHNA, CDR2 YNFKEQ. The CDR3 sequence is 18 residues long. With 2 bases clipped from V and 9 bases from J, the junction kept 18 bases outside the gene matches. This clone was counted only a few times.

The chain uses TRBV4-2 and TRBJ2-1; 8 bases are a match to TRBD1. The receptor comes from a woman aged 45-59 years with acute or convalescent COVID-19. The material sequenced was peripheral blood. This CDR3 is CASSQPAGGQGLSGEQFF. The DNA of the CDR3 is TGTGCCAGCAGCCAACCCGCCGGAGGACAGGGTTTATCGGGTGAGCAGTTCTTC.